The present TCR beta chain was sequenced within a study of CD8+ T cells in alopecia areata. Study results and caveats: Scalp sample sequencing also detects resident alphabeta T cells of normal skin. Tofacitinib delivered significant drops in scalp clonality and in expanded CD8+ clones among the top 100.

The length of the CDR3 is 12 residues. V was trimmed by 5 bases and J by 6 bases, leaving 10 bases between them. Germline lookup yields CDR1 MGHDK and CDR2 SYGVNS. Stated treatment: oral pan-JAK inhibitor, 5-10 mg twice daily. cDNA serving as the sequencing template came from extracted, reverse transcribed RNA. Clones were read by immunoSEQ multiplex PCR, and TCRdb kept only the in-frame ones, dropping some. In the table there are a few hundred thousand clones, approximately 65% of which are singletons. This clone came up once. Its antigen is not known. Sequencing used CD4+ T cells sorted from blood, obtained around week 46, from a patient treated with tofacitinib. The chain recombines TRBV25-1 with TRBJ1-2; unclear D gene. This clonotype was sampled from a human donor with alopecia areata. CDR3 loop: CASSHLRDGYTF. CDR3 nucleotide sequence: TGTGCCAGCAGTCACCTGAGGGATGGCTACACCTTC.